Below, 13 T cell receptor beta chains from the same sample are listed, as sequenced in a study of shared clonotypes between healthy human individuals. CD45RO-negative, CCR7-positively selected cells formed the naive CD8 fraction, excluding terminally differentiated effector memory CD45RA+ cells. TCRdb keeps only in-frame clones here, not all; method: immunoSEQ multiplex PCR. This sample carries around 580,000 clones, 95% to 98% of them seen once, and the ten largest clones take 0.3%. The specimen was naive CD8+ T cells sorted from blood. The source is a man aged 25-45 years in good health.

This chain connects TRBV2 to TRBJ2-7; 10 bases are shared with TRBD2. The CDR3 runs 15 residues. Looked up from germline, CDR1 is SNHLY and CDR2 is FYNNEI. V was pared by 6 bases and J by 3 bases, with 8 bases of the junction left unmatched. As DNA, the CDR3 is TGTGCCAGCAGGGCGACTAGCGGGCCTTTCTACGAGCAGTACTTC. This translates into CASRATSGPFYEQYF. Supplemented by reference TRBV2 and TRBJ2-7, the full variable domain reads EPEVTQTPSHQVTQMGQEVILRCVPISNHLYFYWYRQILGQKVEFLVSFYNNEISEKSEIFDDQFSVERPDGSNFTLKIRSTKLEDSAMYFCASRATSGPFYEQYFGPGTRLTVT.

CDR3 coding DNA: TGTGCCAGCAGCCCCGGAGGTAGCGGGGGGATCACAGATACGCAGTATTTT. This translates into CASSPGGSGGITDTQYF. The chain is built from TRBV13 and TRBJ2-3; TRBD2 agrees at 10 bases. Germline CDR1 reads PRHDT; CDR2 reads FYEKMQ (reference sequence). V lost 5 bases, J lost 2 bases, and 10 bases stayed unmatched. The CDR3 consists of 17 residues.

CDR3 nucleotide sequence: TGTGCCAGCAGCTCCTCCTCACTAGCGCCTAAAGAGACCCAGTACTTC. Protein product: CASSSSSLAPKETQYF. The chain combines TRBV7-2 with TRBJ2-5; 7 bases are shared with TRBD2. The V gene's germline CDR1 is SGHTA and CDR2 FQGNSA. The V and J ends lost 4 bases and 3 bases, in that order; junction bases with no gene match: 11. The CDR3 covers 16 residues.

This sequence joins TRBV7-2 and TRBJ2-1, with D possibly TRBD2 on 6 matching bases. The V end lost 1 base, the J end lost 2 bases, and 9 bases lay between the germline ends. Germline CDR1 SGHTA, CDR2 FQGNSA. CDR3 length: 15 residues. The CDR3 loop reads CASSLGDSPYNEQFF. In DNA form, the CDR3 reads TGTGCCAGCAGCTTAGGGGACTCCCCCTACAATGAGCAGTTCTTC.

This clone appeared a single time. This chain links TRBV6-1 with TRBJ2-7, with TRBD1 matching 7 bases. CDR1 MNHNS and CDR2 SASEGT come from the germline V gene. The CDR3 runs to 16 residues. With 2 bases clipped from V and 4 bases from J, the junction kept 11 bases outside the gene matches. As DNA, the CDR3 is TGTGCCAGCAGTGAACCGACAGGGCCCTTGGGATACGAGCAGTACTTC. This translates into CASSEPTGPLGYEQYF.

In DNA form, the CDR3 reads TGTGCCAGCAGCTTAGAAAAGCAGGTGTACGAGCAGTACTTC. Translated: CASSLEKQVYEQYF. This chain connects TRBV5-5 to TRBJ2-7; D gene uncertain. Germline V lookup: CDR1 SGHKS, CDR2 YYEKEE (reference sequence). This CDR3 comprises 14 residues. Trimming cost V 2 bases and J 4 bases, with 13 bases left between them.

The chain uses TRBV7-9 and TRBJ1-1; 7 bases line up with TRBD1. This CDR3 spans 16 amino acids. The germline V gene encodes CDR1 SEHNR and CDR2 FQNEAQ (reference sequence). V lost 1 base to trimming and J lost 1 base; unmatched junction nucleotides: 6. CDR3 region: CASSLDGTAKNTEAFF. The CDR3 DNA sequence: TGTGCCAGCAGCTTAGACGGGACAGCTAAGAACACTGAAGCTTTCTTT.

The chain has TRBV11-2 and TRBJ2-4; 8 nucleotides agree with TRBD2. The CDR3 is 18 amino acids. In germline, CDR1 is SGHAT, CDR2 FQNNGV. V dropped 0 bases and J dropped 0; count of bases not matched to a gene: 7. The CDR3 is CASSLDLLRGAAKNIQYF. The CDR3 DNA follows: TGTGCCAGCAGCTTAGACCTTTTGCGGGGGGCAGCCAAAAACATTCAGTACTTC.

The rearrangement links TRBV19 to TRBJ2-7; tentatively, D is TRBD2 (5 bases). CDR3 length: 14 residues. V dropped 5 bases and J dropped 3 bases, with 14 bases sitting between them. In germline, CDR1 is LNHDA, CDR2 SQIVND (reference sequence). The CDR3 region is CASSRGSTDYEQYF. In DNA form, the CDR3 reads TGTGCCAGTAGTCGGGGATCCACCGACTACGAGCAGTACTTC. Using reference TRBV19 and TRBJ2-7 for the parts outside the CDR3, the full variable domain is DGGITQSPKYLFRKEGQNVTLSCEQNLNHDAMYWYRQDPGQGLRLIYYSQIVNDFQKGDIAEGYSVSREKKESFPLTVTSAQKNPTAFYLCASSRGSTDYEQYFGPGTRLTVT.

The J gene is TRBJ2-2, the V gene TRBV27; 10 bases agree with TRBD1. The V and J ends lost 5 bases and 4 bases, in that order; junction bases with no gene match: 10. The CDR3 totals 17 residues. Germline V gene sequence: CDR1 MNHEY, CDR2 SMNVEV (reference sequence). The CDR3 region has the DNA TGTGCCAGCAGTCCCCGCCCGACAGGGGGCATCACCGGGGAGCTGTTTTTT. The encoded protein is CASSPRPTGGITGELFF.

The chain combines TRBV4-3 with TRBJ2-2; no firm D call. The CDR3 is 15 amino acids. Germline loops: CDR1 LGHNA, CDR2 YSLEER. The V end lost 1 base, the J end lost 4 bases, and 10 bases lay between the germline ends. DNA for the CDR3: TGCGCCAGCAGCCAAGTTTCCAGCACCACCGGGGAGCTGTTTTTT. Its translation: CASSQVSSTTGELFF.

This chain connects TRBV5-1 to TRBJ2-3; 8 bases line up with TRBD2. Germline lookup yields CDR1 SGHRS and CDR2 YFSETQ. This CDR3 comprises 16 residues. Trimming at V came to 3 bases and at J to 0 bases, leaving 6 bases not matched to a gene. The CDR3 DNA is TGCGCCAGCAGCTACGGGAGGGGCCTTAGCACAGATACGCAGTATTTT. It yields the protein CASSYGRGLSTDTQYF.

This chain connects TRBV6-1 to TRBJ2-2; 7 bases align to TRBD1. From germline, CDR1 is MNHNS and CDR2 SASEGT. V was pared by 3 bases and J by 7 bases, with 8 bases of the junction left unmatched. The CDR3 is made up of 15 amino acids. DNA of the CDR3: TGTGCCAGCAGTGAGGGGACAGCACCGAGCGGGGAGCTGTTTTTT. The encoded protein is CASSEGTAPSGELFF.